This T cell receptor beta chain was recovered during a study of blood T cell repertoires in COVID-19. Turning to the study itself: PBMCs, B-cell-depleted T cells, or T cells were the source of the cDNA or gDNA that made up the material.

The study assigned cohorts using participant-reported clinical history. This CDR3 has 17 amino acids. Germline CDR1 SEHNR, CDR2 FQNEAQ (reference sequence). With 1 base clipped from V and 5 bases from J, the junction kept 12 bases outside the gene matches. The data were produced by immunoSEQ multiplex PCR, yet TCRdb's version contains in-frame clones alone and is incomplete. The sample has hundreds of thousands of clones, more than 85% seen once. The V call is TRBV7-9, the J call TRBJ2-5; 8 positions match TRBD2. The sequence came from a woman aged 45-65 years who had recovered from COVID-19. Sequenced: PBMCs or T cells enriched from blood (not recorded which). Written as DNA, the CDR3 is TGTGCCAGCAGCTTAGATGTTGGCGGGAGGACGGGGGAGACCCAGTACTTC. As protein: CASSLDVGGRTGETQYF.